These 26 T cell receptor beta chains were sequenced from one sample in a study of tumor T cells in aggressive B-cell lymphoma. Libraries were prepared by immunoSEQ multiplex PCR; TCRdb keeps only in-frame clonotypes and omits some of them. The sample records about 11,000 clones, 80% to 95% being singletons. Material for sequencing was tumor tissue. The receptors stem from an adult with diffuse large B cell lymphoma.

The rearrangement uses TRBV19 and TRBJ1-1; unclear D gene. V was shortened by 4 bases and J by 4 bases, with 16 bases between the two germline ends. Germline V gene lookup returns CDR1 LNHDA and CDR2 SQIVND (reference sequence). This CDR3 contains 15 residues. The CDR3 reads CASSRGRSESTEAFF. CDR3 DNA: TGTGCCAGTAGTAGAGGGAGGTCGGAAAGCACTGAAGCTTTCTTT.

The chain recombines TRBV9 with TRBJ1-1; the D gene is possibly TRBD1 (5 bases). CDR3 length: 14 amino acids. Per germline, CDR1 SGDLS and CDR2 YYNGEE. The V gene lost 4 bases and the J gene lost 11 bases, with 21 bases spanning the gap. CDR3 amino acids: CASSPHAGGFRAFF. The CDR3, as DNA: TGTGCCAGCAGCCCTCACGCGGGGGGGTTTCGCGCTTTCTTT.

V gene TRBV11-2 combines with J gene TRBJ1-4, with TRBD1 matching 9 bases. The CDR3 length is 14 residues. CDR1 and CDR2 from the germline V gene are SGHAT and FQNNGV. With 4 bases clipped from V and 8 bases from J, the junction kept 5 bases outside the gene matches. The CDR3 sequence is CASSSGQGKEKLFF. CDR3 DNA: TGTGCCAGCAGCTCGGGACAGGGAAAAGAAAAACTGTTTTTT. Together with reference TRBV11-2 and TRBJ1-4, the CDR3 gives the full variable domain: EAGVAQSPRYKIIEKRQSVAFWCNPISGHATLYWYQQILGQGPKLLIQFQNNGVVDDSQLPKDRFSAERLKGVDSTLKIQPAKLEDSAVYLCASSSGQGKEKLFFGSGTQLSVL.

The chain joins TRBV27 to TRBJ2-3; D is uncertain. There are 14 residues in the CDR3. Germline lookup yields CDR1 MNHEY and CDR2 SMNVEV (reference sequence). Trimming left V 6 bases short and J 0 bases short, with 10 bases between. CDR3 loop: CASSLRGSTDTQYF. As DNA, the CDR3 is TGTGCCAGCAGCCTTAGAGGCAGCACAGATACGCAGTATTTT.

The chain recombines TRBV5-1 with TRBJ2-7; D gene ambiguous. Trimming took 2 bases from V and 6 from J, leaving 12 bases between them. The CDR3 is made up of 13 amino acids. Germline V lookup: CDR1 SGHRS, CDR2 YFSETQ. The CDR3 region is CASSLMGMSEQYF. In DNA form, the CDR3 reads TGCGCCAGCAGCTTAATGGGCATGAGCGAGCAGTACTTC.

The CDR3 sequence is CASSLPSGSPEQYF. The DNA for the CDR3 is TGTGCCAGCAGCTTGCCTAGCGGGAGCCCCGAGCAGTACTTC. V usage is TRBV7-2 and J usage is TRBJ2-7; TRBD2 aligns across 10 bases. V lost 3 bases to trimming and J lost 6 bases; unmatched junction nucleotides: 5. Germline loops: CDR1 SGHTA, CDR2 FQGNSA. The CDR3 sequence is 14 residues long.

The J gene is TRBJ2-3, the V gene TRBV4-2, with 9 bases lining up with TRBD2. CDR1 LGHNA and CDR2 YNFKEQ come from the germline V gene. The CDR3 length is 18 residues. Trimming removed 0 bases from V and 0 bases from J; junction bases left unmatched: 7. The CDR3 loop reads CASSQDLAGGASTDTQYF. In DNA form, the CDR3 reads TGTGCCAGCAGCCAAGATTTGGCGGGAGGGGCGAGCACAGATACGCAGTATTTT.

The chain links TRBV6-5 to TRBJ2-5; D possibly corresponds to TRBD1 (5 bases). The CDR3 runs to 14 residues. CDR1 MNHEY and CDR2 SVGAGI come from the germline V gene. The V end was cut by 2 bases, the J end by 1 base, with 8 bases between. The CDR3 spells CASSYLDTQETQYF. CDR3 nucleotides: TGTGCCAGCAGTTACCTGGACACCCAAGAGACCCAGTACTTC.

This chain uses TRBV11-2 with TRBJ2-7; TRBD1 matches at 7 bases. The CDR3 totals 13 residues. Germline V gene sequence: CDR1 SGHAT, CDR2 FQNNGV. V was clipped by 3 bases and J by 3 bases; unmatched bases: 2. The CDR3 here is CASSFRQGYEQYF. The CDR3 region has the DNA TGTGCCAGCAGCTTTAGACAGGGCTACGAGCAGTACTTC.

The rearrangement joins TRBV27 to TRBJ2-7; D ambiguous. With 4 bases removed from V and 0 bases from J, the gap between germline ends came to 7 bases. From germline, CDR1 is MNHEY and CDR2 SMNVEV (reference sequence). The CDR3 covers 13 residues. DNA for the CDR3: TGTGCCAGCAGTTCCCCGAGCTCCTACGAGCAGTACTTC. Protein sequence: CASSSPSSYEQYF.

This clone was counted only a few times. The chain couples TRBV10-1 to TRBJ1-1; tentatively, D is TRBD1 (6 bases). This CDR3 spans 14 amino acids. V lost 3 bases, J lost 4 bases, and 12 bases lay in between. Germline CDR1 is WNHNN and CDR2 is SYGVQD (reference sequence). The chain's CDR3 is CASSEDRSVTEAFF. The CDR3 bases are TGCGCCAGCAGTGAAGACAGGTCGGTCACTGAAGCTTTCTTT.

The V gene is TRBV5-1, the J gene TRBJ2-5, with D unclear. Germline-derived CDR1 and CDR2 are SGHRS and YFSETQ. This CDR3 has 14 amino acids. Trimming removed 4 bases at V and 1 base at J, with 11 bases between. The chain's CDR3 is CASSPGHVQETQYF. CDR3 coding DNA: TGCGCCAGCAGCCCAGGCCACGTCCAAGAGACCCAGTACTTC.

The chain recombines TRBV15 with TRBJ1-4; tentatively, D is TRBD1 (6 bases). Trimming removed 0 bases at V and 6 bases at J, with 17 bases between. Germline CDR1 and CDR2: LNHNV and YYDKDF (reference sequence). CDR3 size: 17 residues. CDR3 nucleotide sequence: TGTGCCACCAGCAGAGACATTACAGGGACGGGTGATGAAAAACTGTTTTTT. Protein product: CATSRDITGTGDEKLFF. Based on the CDR3 plus reference TRBV15 and TRBJ1-4, the full variable domain is DAMVIQNPRYQVTQFGKPVTLSCSQTLNHNVMYWYQQKSSQAPKLLFHYYDKDFNNEADTPDNFQSRRPNTSFCFLDIRSPGLGDTAMYLCATSRDITGTGDEKLFFGSGTQLSVL.

The CDR3, as DNA: TGTGCCAGCAGCTTAAACGCGGGAGAGGATGAGCAGTACTTC. Protein product: CASSLNAGEDEQYF. The J gene is TRBJ2-7, the V gene TRBV7-9, with 7 bases lining up with TRBD2. Germline V gene data show CDR1 as SEHNR and CDR2 as FQNEAQ (reference sequence). The V gene end was trimmed by 2 bases and the J gene end by 7 bases; junction bases not matched to a gene: 8. This CDR3 has 14 amino acids.

The gene calls are TRBV11-2 and TRBJ1-5; TRBD1 aligns across 10 bases. V lost 4 bases to trimming and J lost 6 bases; unmatched junction nucleotides: 15. This CDR3 is 18 amino acids long. CDR1 and CDR2 from the germline V gene are SGHAT and FQNNGV. CDR3 amino acids: CASSSIQTRQGARQPQHF. As DNA, the CDR3 is TGTGCCAGCAGCTCCATCCAAACCCGACAGGGGGCTCGTCAGCCCCAGCATTTT.

This chain uses TRBV9 with TRBJ2-2, with TRBD2 matching 14 bases. V lost 6 bases and J lost 7; bases outside the gene matches: 8. The CDR3 contains 16 residues. Per the germline V gene, CDR1 is SGDLS and CDR2 is YYNGEE. The CDR3 DNA sequence: TGTGCCAGCAATCCGGGACTAGCGGGAGTGGTCGGGGAGCTGTTTTTT. Amino acids: CASNPGLAGVVGELFF.

A few counts support this clone. The V gene is TRBV4-1, the J gene TRBJ1-1; 11 bases line up with TRBD1. V trimming: 0 bases; J trimming: 3 bases; junction bases outside the gene matches: 6. CDR1 and CDR2 from the germline V gene are MGHRA and YSYEKL. The CDR3 consists of 17 residues. CDR3 region: CASSQDPGTGGYTEAFF. As DNA, the CDR3 is TGCGCCAGCAGCCAAGATCCCGGGACAGGGGGTTACACTGAAGCTTTCTTT.

This chain links TRBV14 with TRBJ1-1; D remains unclear. The CDR3 sequence is 16 residues long. Per germline, CDR1 SGHDN and CDR2 FVKESK. V was trimmed by 0 bases and J by 3 bases, leaving 14 bases between them. The CDR3: CASSQEGSGADTEAFF. CDR3 sequence (DNA): TGTGCCAGCAGCCAAGAAGGGAGCGGAGCGGACACTGAAGCTTTCTTT.

The rearrangement uses TRBV4-1 and TRBJ2-3; D perhaps matches TRBD1 (6 bases). Germline-derived CDR1 and CDR2 are MGHRA and YSYEKL. This CDR3 contains 16 residues. The V gene lost 0 bases and the J gene lost 0 bases, with 10 bases spanning the gap. The CDR3 bases are TGCGCCAGCAGCCAAGAGGACAGACCTAGCACAGATACGCAGTATTTT. This encodes CASSQEDRPSTDTQYF.

This clone was found a few times. The V and J genes are TRBV6-6 and TRBJ1-5; D is unresolved. With 2 bases removed from V and 7 bases from J, the gap between germline ends came to 9 bases. The CDR3 is 13 amino acids. CDR1 is MNHNY and CDR2 is SVGAGI in the germline V gene (reference sequence). In DNA form, the CDR3 reads TGTGCCAGCAGTTACACGGAGGGCCAGCCCCAGCATTTT. Translated: CASSYTEGQPQHF.

The rearrangement joins TRBV19 to TRBJ1-2, with unresolved D. Germline CDR1 and CDR2: LNHDA and SQIVND (reference sequence). The CDR3 extends over 15 amino acids. Trimming stripped 4 bases from V and 6 bases from J, with 18 bases between. In DNA, the CDR3 is TGTGCCAGTAGTACTGGCGGCGCAGGCGGGCATGGCTACACCTTC. Protein product: CASSTGGAGGHGYTF. Together with reference TRBV19 and TRBJ1-2, the CDR3 gives the full variable domain: DGGITQSPKYLFRKEGQNVTLSCEQNLNHDAMYWYRQDPGQGLRLIYYSQIVNDFQKGDIAEGYSVSREKKESFPLTVTSAQKNPTAFYLCASSTGGAGGHGYTFGSGTRLTVV.

J is TRBJ1-1 and V is TRBV6-5, with unresolved D. V lost 7 bases and J lost 5, with 17 bases in between. The CDR3 contains 14 residues. From germline, CDR1 is MNHEY and CDR2 SVGAGI. CDR3 sequence: CASTFGRAATEAFF. The CDR3 DNA is TGTGCCAGCACCTTTGGGAGGGCTGCGACTGAAGCTTTCTTT.

The chain carries TRBV5-1 and TRBJ2-5; TRBD1 matches 8 bases. CDR1 and CDR2 from the germline V gene are SGHRS and YFSETQ. J was trimmed by 3 bases and V by 1 base; bases with no gene match: 2. The CDR3 has 14 amino acids. CDR3 residues: CASSLLTGEETQYF. In nucleotides, the CDR3 is TGCGCCAGCAGCTTGTTGACAGGGGAAGAGACCCAGTACTTC.

This chain joins TRBV30 and TRBJ1-6; D remains unclear. Per the germline V gene, CDR1 is GTSNPN and CDR2 is SVGIG (reference sequence). V was shortened by 0 bases and J by 4 bases, with 7 bases between the two germline ends. The CDR3 is 14 amino acids. CDR3 sequence: CAWSVGAYNSPLHF. Written as DNA, the CDR3 is TGTGCCTGGAGTGTAGGAGCATATAATTCACCCCTCCACTTT.

V and J are TRBV5-4 and TRBJ2-7; 7 nucleotides align to TRBD2. Per the germline V gene, CDR1 is SGHNT and CDR2 is YYREEE (reference sequence). After removal of 0 bases from V and 5 bases from J, the junction contained 8 bases not matched to a gene. The CDR3 consists of 15 residues. DNA for the CDR3: TGTGCCAGCAGCTTGGCCGGGACTATACTGGACGAGCAGTACTTC. Its protein product is CASSLAGTILDEQYF.

The gene calls are TRBV18 and TRBJ1-2; 12 bases align to TRBD1. The V segment lost 2 bases and the J segment 5 bases; nucleotides outside the gene matches: 15. The CDR3 loop spans 19 amino acids. Germline values: CDR1 KGHSH, CDR2 LQKENI. The CDR3 reads CASSPSPLAGTGGEYGYTF. Here the CDR3 DNA reads TGTGCCAGCTCACCATCCCCCCTCGCGGGGACAGGGGGCGAATATGGCTACACCTTC.